This T cell receptor (beta chain) originates from a study of post-analysis software for immune sequencing data. For the study at large: Patients with relapsing-remitting, secondary progressive and progressive-relapsing multiple sclerosis courses were all represented. Study-wide results and limits: Strong same-batch co-clustering of samples appeared with F measure clustering. Relative to controls, patients had about 5 TRBV segments at higher frequency, with TRBV5-6, TRBV5-1 and TRBV20-1 among these.

CDR1 is MDHEN and CDR2 is SYDVKM in the germline V gene. The CDR3 consists of 12 residues. Deletions cut 5 bases from V and 8 bases from J, with 12 bases between. Incorporated into the TCR beta cDNA libraries were unique molecular identifiers, which served to reduce PCR and sequencing biases. Between 1 and 10 million T cells gave rise to 500,000 to 650,000 cDNA molecules. TCRdb re-analysed the PCR reads in MiXCR, keeping a single row per CDR3 protein. Found here are some 160,000 distinct CDR3 sequences, approximately 35% of them singletons; the top ten hold approximately 30%. Notes on this clonotype: Its antigen is unidentified.

The V and J genes are TRBV28 and TRBJ1-2; D may be TRBD1 (5 bases). Sequences were derived from blood, sampled after autologous hematopoietic stem cell transplantation. This sequence originates from a girl under 18 with multiple sclerosis. The CDR3 loop is CASSVSRDGYTF. For the CDR3, the DNA is TGTGCCAGCAGTGTCTCCAGGGACGGCTACACCTTC.